Listed below are T cell receptor beta chains from one sample, sequenced in a study of CD8 T cells in ankylosing spondylitis. One entry per CDR3 protein, called by TCRdb with MiXCR from the 5' RACE reads. Found here are a few hundred thousand distinct CDR3 sequences, roughly 8% of them singletons; the top ten hold roughly 15%. The sequencing sample was made of blood, either unsorted or a sorted T cell fraction (not recorded which). The source of these receptors is a male donor with ankylosing spondylitis. The CDR3 runs from the conserved cysteine through the conserved F or W. The D gene is left open where the match is weak. A clone size is listed for some rows: how often the clone was seen (once, few, many), or a class if it is expanded.

V gene	J gene	clone size	D gene	CDR3 protein	CDR3 DNA
TRBV7-9	TRBJ1-6	many	.	CASAGSSYNSPLHF	TGTGCCAGCGCAGGGAGCTCCTATAATTCACCCCTCCACTTT
TRBV12-3/TRBV12-4	TRBJ2-3	.	.	CASTHPPHADTQYF	TGTGCCAGCACCCACCCGCCTCATGCTGATACGCAGTATTTT
TRBV11-2	TRBJ2-1	many	TRBD2	CASSMTSGSYEQFF	TGTGCCAGCAGCATGACTAGCGGGAGTTATGAGCAGTTCTTC
TRBV10-3	TRBJ2-5	.	TRBD1	CAISETGGAETQYF	TGTGCCATCAGCGAGACAGGGGGCGCGGAGACCCAGTACTTC
TRBV12-3/TRBV12-4	TRBJ1-4	few	TRBD1	CASSLARGQGAEKLFF	TGTGCCAGCAGTTTAGCGCGGGGACAGGGGGCTGAAAAACTGTTTTTT
TRBV3-1	TRBJ2-7	.	.	CASSPPGHFEEQYF	TGTGCCAGCAGCCCCCCCGGGCACTTCGAGGAGCAGTACTTC
TRBV29-1	TRBJ2-6	many	.	CSARTASGANVLTF	TGCAGCGCCAGGACAGCCTCTGGGGCCAACGTCCTGACTTTC
TRBV12-5	TRBJ2-7	.	TRBD1	CASVPADRGIIEQYF	TGTGCTAGTGTCCCCGCGGACAGGGGTATCATCGAGCAGTACTTC
TRBV2	TRBJ1-1	few	TRBD1	CASDRDRVSEAFF	TGTGCCAGCGACCGGGACAGGGTATCTGAAGCTTTCTTT
TRBV10-3	TRBJ2-7	few	.	CAISELGMGEQYF	TGTGCCATCAGTGAGCTGGGGATGGGCGAGCAGTACTTC
TRBV7-9	TRBJ2-3	few	.	CASSPTGRDTQYF	TGTGCCAGCAGCCCTACAGGGCGGGATACGCAGTATTTT
TRBV29-1	TRBJ2-3	.	.	CSIGQTDTQYF	TGCAGCATAGGACAGACAGATACGCAGTATTTT
TRBV7-9	TRBJ2-7	.	.	CASSLARALGEQYF	TGTGCCAGCAGCTTAGCGCGGGCCTTGGGCGAGCAGTACTTC
TRBV14	TRBJ2-1	.	.	CASSQGFDNEQFF	TGTGCCAGCAGCCAAGGTTTTGACAATGAGCAGTTCTTC
TRBV29-1	TRBJ1-4	.	TRBD1	CSVAGTANEKLFF	TGCAGCGTGGCCGGGACAGCAAATGAAAAACTGTTTTTT
TRBV27	TRBJ1-1	many	.	CASRQGNTEAFF	TGTGCCAGCAGACAGGGGAACACTGAAGCTTTCTTT
TRBV12-3/TRBV12-4	TRBJ2-1	.	.	CASSDTGGEQFF	TGTGCCAGCAGTGACACTGGGGGTGAGCAGTTCTTC
TRBV25-1	TRBJ2-5	many	TRBD1	CASSEGQGSKETQYF	TGTGCCAGCAGTGAAGGACAGGGTAGCAAAGAGACCCAGTACTTC
TRBV27	TRBJ2-7	.	TRBD1	CASSLTGTGRFNEQYF	TGTGCCAGCAGTTTAACCGGGACAGGGAGGTTCAACGAGCAGTACTTC
TRBV4-3	TRBJ1-4	few	.	CASSQGRRGTEKLFF	TGCGCCAGCAGCCAGGGAAGGAGGGGAACAGAAAAACTGTTTTTT
TRBV7-9	TRBJ1-2	.	TRBD1	CASSLTGFLYGYTF	TGTGCCAGCAGCTTGACAGGGTTTCTCTATGGCTACACCTTC
TRBV7-8	TRBJ2-1	few	.	CASGKGQKDEQFF	TGTGCCAGCGGGAAAGGACAGAAGGATGAGCAGTTCTTC
TRBV20-1	TRBJ2-4	few	TRBD1	CSAPAGGNIQYF	TGCAGTGCCCCGGCAGGGGGTAACATTCAGTACTTC
TRBV7-9	TRBJ2-7	few	.	CASSLGTRSYEQYF	TGTGCCAGCAGCTTAGGGACACGCTCCTACGAGCAGTACTTC
TRBV5-1	TRBJ2-7	many	TRBD1	CASSLGQGAYEQYF	TGTGCCAGCTCACTCGGACAGGGGGCTTACGAGCAGTACTTC
TRBV20-1	TRBJ2-5	.	TRBD2	CSARGGWASGSMAIETQYF	TGCAGTGCTAGGGGGGGATGGGCTAGCGGGAGCATGGCGATAGAGACCCAGTACTTC
TRBV24-1	TRBJ2-5	.	TRBD1	CATSPGQRNEETQYF	TGTGCCACCAGCCCGGGACAGCGGAATGAGGAGACCCAGTACTTC
TRBV19	TRBJ2-1	many	.	CASSNPNSYNEQFF	TGTGCCAGTAGTAACCCGAACTCCTACAATGAGCAGTTCTTC
TRBV4-3	TRBJ2-1	.	.	CASSQGRLAGSYNEQFF	TGCGCCAGCAGCCAGGGCCGGCTAGCTGGCTCCTACAATGAGCAGTTCTTC
TRBV20-1	TRBJ1-2	few	.	CSARDYTDYGYTF	TGCAGTGCTAGAGATTATACGGACTATGGCTACACCTTC
TRBV9	TRBJ2-3	.	TRBD1	CASSVVGQGESDTQYF	TGTGCCAGCAGCGTAGTAGGACAGGGGGAATCAGATACGCAGTATTTT
TRBV19	TRBJ2-3	.	.	CASSIPILDTQYF	TGTGCCAGTAGTATTCCCATTTTGGATACGCAGTATTTT
TRBV4-1	TRBJ2-3	few	TRBD2	CASSQPAGTQYF	TGCGCCAGCAGCCAACCAGCGGGGACGCAGTATTTT
TRBV7-2	TRBJ2-7	few	.	CASSLFLMGGSLGEQYF	TGTGCCAGCAGCTTATTTCTTATGGGGGGAAGTCTGGGCGAGCAGTACTTC
TRBV9	TRBJ1-2	many	.	CDHSPREAGLQPNYGYTF	TGTGATCACTCTCCGCGGGAGGCAGGCCTCCAACCTAACTATGGCTACACCTTC
TRBV18	TRBJ2-5	few	TRBD2	CASSRLAGKQETQYF	TGTGCCAGCTCCAGGCTAGCGGGAAAGCAAGAGACCCAGTACTTC
TRBV5-1	TRBJ2-5	.	TRBD2	CASSSGGGRETQYF	TGCGCCAGCAGCTCGGGCGGGGGTCGGGAGACCCAGTACTTC
TRBV20-1	TRBJ2-3	.	.	CSAKRGGDTDTQYF	TGCAGTGCCAAGCGAGGAGGGGACACAGATACGCAGTATTTT
TRBV7-7	TRBJ2-2	.	.	CASSTSNTGELFF	TGTGCCAGCAGCACCTCAAACACCGGGGAGCTGTTTTTT
TRBV20-1	TRBJ2-7	.	.	CSASGQGVYEQYF	TGCAGTGCTAGTGGTCAGGGTGTCTACGAGCAGTACTTC
TRBV30	TRBJ2-1	.	TRBD2	CAWRGLGLAGIEQFF	TGTGCCTGGAGAGGGCTAGGACTAGCGGGAATTGAGCAGTTCTTC
TRBV5-1	TRBJ1-2	few	.	CASSLEGRSYGYTF	TGCGCCAGCAGCTTGGAGGGCAGATCATATGGCTACACCTTC
TRBV27	TRBJ2-5	.	.	CASSLSPRLGETQYF	TGTGCCAGCAGTTTATCCCCTCGGCTAGGGGAGACCCAGTACTTC
TRBV20-1	TRBJ2-7	few	TRBD2	CSARSGIAEYYEQYF	TGCAGTGCTAGGAGCGGGATAGCGGAGTACTACGAGCAGTACTTC
TRBV28	TRBJ1-1	few	.	CASKNRTEAFF	TGTGCCAGCAAAAATCGGACTGAAGCTTTCTTT
TRBV20-1	TRBJ2-1	.	TRBD2	CSARSPQAGGQYLDEQFF	TGCAGTGCTAGATCACCTCAAGCGGGAGGGCAATATCTGGATGAGCAGTTCTTC
TRBV5-1	TRBJ2-1	many	TRBD2	CASSLAGGNEQFF	TGCGCCAGCAGCTTGGCCGGGGGGAATGAGCAGTTCTTC
TRBV7-2	TRBJ2-3	.	.	CASRMVGGDTQYF	TGTGCCAGCAGAATGGTTGGTGGGGATACGCAGTATTTT
TRBV12-3/TRBV12-4	TRBJ1-2	many	.	CASSLKGSHGYTF	TGTGCCAGCAGTTTAAAGGGGTCCCATGGCTACACCTTC
TRBV12-3/TRBV12-4	TRBJ1-1	.	.	CASTPQGRDTEAFF	TGTGCCAGCACCCCTCAGGGGAGGGACACTGAAGCTTTCTTT
TRBV6-2/TRBV6-3	TRBJ2-1	few	.	CASSYSRLIAASYNEQFF	TGTGCCAGCAGTTACTCGCGTTTGATAGCGGCGTCCTACAATGAGCAGTTCTTC
TRBV7-3	TRBJ2-1	.	TRBD1	CASSPPGTGFLVGSYNEQFF	TGTGCCAGCAGCCCTCCCGGGACAGGGTTTTTGGTGGGCTCCTACAATGAGCAGTTCTTC
TRBV6-2/TRBV6-3	TRBJ2-6	.	.	CASRRGAGANVLTF	TGTGCCAGCAGAAGGGGGGCCGGGGCCAACGTCCTGACTTTC
TRBV7-9	TRBJ2-1	.	TRBD1	CASSEAQGRDNEQFF	TGTGCCAGCAGCGAGGCACAGGGGCGGGACAATGAGCAGTTCTTC
TRBV29-1	TRBJ2-1	few	TRBD2	CSVDGGLAESSYNEQFF	TGCAGCGTTGACGGTGGGCTAGCGGAGAGCTCCTACAATGAGCAGTTCTTC